This T cell receptor (beta chain) was retrieved from a study of CD4 T cells in relation to SARS-CoV-2 and coronaviruses (dated by TCRdb to the early 2020s). For the wider study: HLA restriction was mapped for shared crossreactive spike epitopes using patient-derived lymphoblastoid cell lines. The Adaptive Biotechnologies TCR-sequencing kit was used to sequence samples from three pre-COVID donors and the naive versus memory experiments, while other data came from Illumina-based sequencing. For other donors in the study, expansion assays were sequenced with a different, Illumina-based TCR-beta assay. At the level of individual TCR clonotypes, the study evaluated whether memory CD4+ T cells crossreact between the spike proteins of SARS-CoV-2 and those of common cold coronaviruses. What the work shows at the level of the full study, not this receptor alone: In approximately 65% of donors, memory CD4+ clonotypes turned up that crossrecognized SARS-CoV-2 and at least one common cold coronavirus spike. Because no donor provided both pre-pandemic and post-infection samples, tracing the source of pre-existing responses was limited. Significantly weaker SARS-CoV-2-driven expansion was shown by crossreactive clones than by monoreactive clones, consistent with antigenic imprinting. Sequencing naive versus memory cells indicated that the assay picks up memory recall responses, not primary responses primed during culture. Because the crossreactivity analysis focused on spike protein, crossreactivity against other viral proteins was not assessed. The study was constrained by small numbers of patients and of tested TCRs.

Notes on this clone: What this receptor recognizes is not known. No base qualities exist here, and no much larger clone lies one base off it.

DNA from uncultured naive and memory CD4+ T cells underwent immunoSEQ TCR-beta sequencing at deep resolution. In the authors' own workflow: During preprocessing, nonproductive sequences were removed, as were CDR3s that did not start with C, did not end with F or W, or were shorter than 7 amino acids. Cultured and uncultured naive and memory CD4+ repertoires were searched for previously identified spike- and CEF-reactive CDR3s. CDR3 homology was measured as pairwise Levenshtein distance, computed with the stringdist R package after trimming three terminal residues from each end. The clones in this table, taken by TCRdb from immuneACCESS, are in-frame only. Not every clone is retained; where verified, under half of the shortfall comes from an unresolved V gene, and the cause of the rest is unknown. The V and J calls and clone size are taken from that table; D and trimming were inferred from the DNA. The sample profile shows around 69,000 clones; 85% to 95% of them were found once. The ten largest clonotypes hold approximately 0.15% of the sample.

CD4+ T cells from unexposed donors were collected before the COVID-19 pandemic (2011-2018). To separate naive from memory CD4+ T cells, cryopreserved PBMCs first underwent CD4 enrichment and then EasySep naive CD4+ T cell enrichment. Leukapheresis product for the unexposed donors was purchased commercially. Ficoll-Paque PLUS gradient centrifugation was used to isolate PBMCs from leukapheresis product or whole blood. PBMCs were either cryopreserved at -140°C or used fresh in the expansion assay. The QIAamp Micro DNA Kit was used to extract genomic DNA from the CD4+ T cells. V is trimmed back by 9 bases and J by 2 bases, and the junction contains 22 bases that no gene match accounts for. For CDR1 and CDR2, the germline V gene (reference sequence) lists MNHEY and SMNVEV. From the cysteine up to the phenylalanine, the CDR3 has a length of 22 residues. Of the read, only the CDR3 DNA is kept; its 66 bases are in frame from base 1.

The sequenced sample consisted of naive CD4+ T cells from PBMCs. In the paper's terms, the cell subset or site label means: naive CD4+ T cells isolated by negative enrichment. The TCR was taken from a human donor in good health. The sequence joins TRBV27 to TRBJ2-2, and TRBD2 aligns with 15 junction nucleotides. CDR3 reads: CARASLKLLGTSGRPNTGELFF. The nucleotide sequence is given as TGTGCCAGAGCATCGCTAAAATTATTAGGGACTAGCGGGAGGCCAAACACCGGGGAGCTGTTTTTT.